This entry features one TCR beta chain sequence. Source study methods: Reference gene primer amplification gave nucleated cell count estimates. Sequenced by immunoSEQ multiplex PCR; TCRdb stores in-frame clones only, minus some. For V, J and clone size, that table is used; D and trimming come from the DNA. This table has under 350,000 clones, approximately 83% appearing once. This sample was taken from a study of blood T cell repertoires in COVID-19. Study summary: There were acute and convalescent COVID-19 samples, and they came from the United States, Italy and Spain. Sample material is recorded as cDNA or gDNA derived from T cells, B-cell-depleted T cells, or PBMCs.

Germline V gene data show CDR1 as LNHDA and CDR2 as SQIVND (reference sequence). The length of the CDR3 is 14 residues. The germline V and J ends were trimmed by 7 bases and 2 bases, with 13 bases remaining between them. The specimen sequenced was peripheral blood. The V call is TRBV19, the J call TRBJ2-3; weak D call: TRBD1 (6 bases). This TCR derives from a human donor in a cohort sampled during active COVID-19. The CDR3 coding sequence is TGTGCCAGTAAGTCTACAGGGACCACAGATACGCAGTATTTT. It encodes CASKSTGTTDTQYF.